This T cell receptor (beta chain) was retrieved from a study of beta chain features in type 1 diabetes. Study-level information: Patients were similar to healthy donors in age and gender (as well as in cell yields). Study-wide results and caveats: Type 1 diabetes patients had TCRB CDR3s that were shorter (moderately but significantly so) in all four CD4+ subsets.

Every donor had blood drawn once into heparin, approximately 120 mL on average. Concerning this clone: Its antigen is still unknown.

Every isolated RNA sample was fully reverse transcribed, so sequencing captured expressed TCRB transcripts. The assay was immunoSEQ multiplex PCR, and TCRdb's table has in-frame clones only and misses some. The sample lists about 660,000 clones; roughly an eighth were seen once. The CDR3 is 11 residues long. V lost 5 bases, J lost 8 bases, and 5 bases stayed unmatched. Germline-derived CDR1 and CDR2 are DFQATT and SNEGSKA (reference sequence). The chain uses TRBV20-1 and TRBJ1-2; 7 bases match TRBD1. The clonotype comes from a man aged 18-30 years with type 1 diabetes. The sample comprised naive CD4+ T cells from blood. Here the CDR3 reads CSAGDSVGYTF. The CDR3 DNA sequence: TGCAGTGCTGGGGACAGTGTCGGCTACACCTTC.